The following is a T cell receptor beta chain sequence with its context. This clonotype was observed at least ten times. The specificity of this receptor is unknown. No much larger clonotype is one base removed from it; base qualities were not supplied. The library relied on multiplex PCR. Sequencer: Illumina HiSeq 4000. TCR beta libraries were built with iRepertoire HTBI primers and Arm-PCR amplification of CDR3 regions. Gel purification was performed on PCR products prior to sequencing. The original methods were these. Across samples, about 63 TRBV and 14 TRBJ segments were identified and used for gene usage analysis of CDR3 amino acid clonotypes. COPE and FqMerger were used to merge filtered high-quality paired reads into contigs. Contigs were aligned with BLAST to IMGT TRBV, TRBD and TRBJ reference genes, and CDR3 was defined per IMGT. Any clonotype with a frequency above 0.1% was classified as a highly expanded clone. Repertoire diversity was measured by Shannon entropy, and V-J evenness by the Gini coefficient. A clonotype found in more than one individual was treated as public. TCRdb applied fastp at Q25 and MiXCR to the public reads, then kept only in-frame beta chains. CDR3 protein sequences are deduplicated, and each keeps its most common genes and DNA. TCRdb, rather than the study authors, made the V and J calls. The sample profile shows 400,000 to 550,000 distinct CDR3 sequences; under 15% of them were found once. Jointly, the top ten make up over 15% of the sample.

The CDR3 starts with the cysteine, ends with the phenylalanine, and has 14 residues. Only the CDR3 DNA stays, 42 bases, in frame from base 1. The germline V gene (reference sequence) supplies CDR1 SSHAT and CDR2 FNYEAQ. The time point label here, explained by the study, means: newly diagnosed GD, antithyroid drugs for less than 3 months. For both TCR sequencing and RNA sequencing, RNA was extracted from PBMCs in TRIzol. The diagnosis of Graves' disease was made according to American Thyroid Association guidelines. Recruitment of patients was carried out at an endocrinology department in Xi'an, China. Each patient gave around 9 milliliters of peripheral blood, collected in an EDTA anticoagulant tube. Ficoll Paque Plus density gradient separation was used to isolate PBMCs, and no further T cell sorting was done. An Agilent 2100 Bioanalyzer and agarose gel were used to assess RNA quality, and a NanoDrop 2000 was used to measure RNA concentration.

The data were taken from a study of regulatory T cells in long-lasting Graves disease (TCRdb year 2021). Notes on the research overall: Newly diagnosed Graves' disease patients had taken antithyroid drugs for less than 3 months. Peripheral blood TCR sequencing and RNA sequencing compared persistent Graves' disease patients with newly diagnosed Graves' disease patients. The study took place in China and was registered as a clinical trial. A total of roughly 35 samples underwent TCR sequencing: around 13 from persistent and around 20 from newly diagnosed Graves' disease patients. On the study overall, not on this receptor specifically: The authors noted that the small sample size was a limitation that may lower accuracy. Only the TCR beta chain was sequenced and analyzed. Patients with persistent disease shared more public clonotypes (about 2,500) than newly diagnosed patients did (more than 900). Persistent disease showed preferential use of TRBV28, TRBJ1-2 and TRBJ2-5, whereas newly diagnosed disease favored TRBV20-1 and TRBJ2-1. Lower TCR Shannon entropy and fewer highly expanded clones were observed in persistent Graves' disease patients than in newly diagnosed patients, which suggested clonal expansion. Only peripheral blood was studied, because thyroid tissue, the primary lesion, was inaccessible.

The data were also submitted as part of a second study, on T cells in Graves' hyperthyroidism and ophthalmopathy. As the second study states: A patient counted as having stable Graves' hyperthyroidism if no progression to ophthalmopathy occurred over 18 months of follow-up. Hyperthyroidism patients were aged 18 to 65 years and newly diagnosed, with disease duration of less than 2 months. The study excluded patients with uncontrolled infections, other autoimmune diseases, pregnancy or lactation. Diagnoses were based on clinical symptoms, serum thyroxine and TRAb, thyroid ultrasound and orbital computed tomography. The TCR CDR3 was subjected to a first round of RT-PCR using the HTBI primer set and the Qiagen OneStep RT-PCR kit. Most expanded thyroid clonotypes (frequency above 0.001) were also detected in blood, a finding suggesting that blood repertoires may reflect thyroid immune responses. Ophthalmopathy was separated from stable hyperthyroidism by a 13 V-J signature model, with about 86% sensitivity and about 81% specificity obtained in cross-validation and 80%/75% obtained in testing. In validation, the model predicted progression to ophthalmopathy a median of roughly 6.5 months before onset, with about 64% sensitivity and more than 72% specificity. A discovery cohort of around 100 patients, 43 with Graves' ophthalmopathy and about 60 with stable Graves' hyperthyroidism, was used to find distinguishing TCR V-J signatures. An independent validation cohort of 18 to 20 hyperthyroidism patients and approximately 16 patients who later progressed to ophthalmopathy tested prospective prediction of ophthalmopathy. The 85 to 100 discovery patients were divided at random into training and test sets in a 7:3 ratio. The study also compared thyroid tissue and blood T-cell repertoires from more than five Graves' hyperthyroidism patients. After sampling, hyperthyroidism patients received methimazole starting at 30 mg daily, and ophthalmopathy patients received high-dose intravenous methylprednisolone. The libraries were constructed in a second round of multiplex PCR and then size-selected and purified. Sequencing of the libraries was done on an Illumina HiSeq2000 using paired-end 100 bp reads. Raw data were processed with SOAPnuke, discarding reads with adapters, uncalled bases, mean Phred below 15, or no exact constant-primer or identifier match. High-quality paired reads were merged with COPE v1.2.5, and unique nucleotide sequences were defined as clonotypes. MiTCR v1.1 was used to align the clonotypes against IMGT TRBV, TRBD and TRBJ reference segments. Analysis was restricted to V-J combinations with a frequency above 0.0001, which covered 99% to 99.2% of repertoires. The TCS score was defined as the ratio of F50 (clonal expansion) to E x V (chaos), calculated using BLOSUM62-based TCRdist between CDR3 peptides within each V-J. Welch's t-statistics and random forest reduced roughly 500 V-J features to around 14, which were used in a naive Bayes classifier (R e1071). No statistical method was used to fix the sample size in advance, and group allocation was not hidden from the investigators. TCR Vbeta CDR3 sequencing of approximately 140 peripheral blood samples (roughly 43 ophthalmopathy, 75 hyperthyroidism and about 17 progressor patients) is reported in the paper.

Here the chain combines TRBV7-7 and TRBJ2-3, and the D gene may be TRBD2, 5 bases matching. The clonotype comes from a woman aged 25 to 39 with Graves disease. Donor details come from another sample of the same person, matched by shared clones. The sample in question was peripheral blood mononuclear cells (PBMCs), obtained at new diagnosis, from a patient treated with antithyroid drugs. The encoded CDR3 is CASAPQPVSDTQYF. At the DNA level, the sequence is TGTGCTAGCGCCCCTCAGCCTGTTTCAGATACGCAGTATTTT. Reference TRBV7-7 and TRBJ2-3 proteins supply the regions before and after the CDR3; the full variable domain is: GAGVSQSPRYKVTKRGQDVTLRCDPISSHATLYWYQQALGQGPEFLTYFNYEAQPDKSGLPSDRFSAERPEGSISTLTIQRTEQRDSAMYRCASAPQPVSDTQYFGPGTRLTVL.